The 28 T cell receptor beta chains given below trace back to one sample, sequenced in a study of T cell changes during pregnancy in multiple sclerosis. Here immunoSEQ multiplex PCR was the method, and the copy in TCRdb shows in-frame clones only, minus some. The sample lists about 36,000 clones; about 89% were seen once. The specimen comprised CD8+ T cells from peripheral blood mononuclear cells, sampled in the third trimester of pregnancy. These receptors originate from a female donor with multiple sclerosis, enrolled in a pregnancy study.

CDR3 sequence reads: CASSHVPGHLPEDNEQFF. CDR3 nucleotide sequence: TGTGCCAGCAGCCACGTCCCGGGACACCTCCCTGAGGACAATGAGCAGTTCTTC. The chain couples TRBV7-3 to TRBJ2-1; maybe TRBD1 (6 bases). CDR1 is SGHTA, CDR2 FQGTGA, per germline. The germline V and J ends were trimmed by 5 bases and 5 bases, with 25 bases remaining between them. The length of the CDR3 is 18 residues.

Written as DNA, the CDR3 is TGTGCCAGCAGCTTAGAAGGTTCCCGGGACATCCCCTATGGCTACACCTTC. Protein product: CASSLEGSRDIPYGYTF. V gene TRBV7-3 combines with J gene TRBJ1-2; weak D call: TRBD1 (6 bases). CDR1 and CDR2 from the germline V gene are SGHTA and FQGTGA. Trimming took off 2 bases at V and 4 bases at J, with 20 bases between the two ends. This CDR3 is 17 amino acids long.

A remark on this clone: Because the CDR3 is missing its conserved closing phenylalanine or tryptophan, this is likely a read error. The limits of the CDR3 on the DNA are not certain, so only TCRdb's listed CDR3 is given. This CDR3 is CAWSLSQGVPLC. The gene calls are TRBV30 and TRBJ1-2; the D call of TRBD1 is as the table states it, not checked on the DNA. Germline V CDR1 and CDR2: GTSNPN, SVGIG (reference sequence). The CDR3 numbers 12 amino acids, ends counted.

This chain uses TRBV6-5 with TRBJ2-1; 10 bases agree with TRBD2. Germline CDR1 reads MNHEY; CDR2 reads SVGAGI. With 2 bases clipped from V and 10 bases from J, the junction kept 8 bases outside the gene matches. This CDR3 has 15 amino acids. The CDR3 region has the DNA TGTGCCAGCAGTTACGCGACTAGCGGGTCGCGGGAGCAGTTCTTC. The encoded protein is CASSYATSGSREQFF.

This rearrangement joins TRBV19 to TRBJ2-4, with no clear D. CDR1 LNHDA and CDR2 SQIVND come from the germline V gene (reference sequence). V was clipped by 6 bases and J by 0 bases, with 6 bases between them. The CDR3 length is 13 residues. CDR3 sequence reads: CASRNRAKNIQYF. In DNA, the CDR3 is TGTGCCAGTAGGAACAGAGCCAAAAACATTCAGTACTTC.

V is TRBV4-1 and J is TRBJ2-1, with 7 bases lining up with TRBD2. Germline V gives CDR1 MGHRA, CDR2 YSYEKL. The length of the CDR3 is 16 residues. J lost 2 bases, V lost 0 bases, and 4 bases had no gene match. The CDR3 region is CASSQDLGTTYNEQFF. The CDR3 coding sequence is TGCGCCAGCAGCCAAGATCTTGGGACTACCTACAATGAGCAGTTCTTC.

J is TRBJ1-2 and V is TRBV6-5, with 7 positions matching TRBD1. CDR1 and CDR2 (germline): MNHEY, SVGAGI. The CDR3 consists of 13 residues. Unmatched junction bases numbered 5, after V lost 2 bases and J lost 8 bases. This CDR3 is CASSYGGGTGYTF. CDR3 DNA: TGTGCCAGCAGTTACGGAGGGGGCACCGGCTACACCTTC.

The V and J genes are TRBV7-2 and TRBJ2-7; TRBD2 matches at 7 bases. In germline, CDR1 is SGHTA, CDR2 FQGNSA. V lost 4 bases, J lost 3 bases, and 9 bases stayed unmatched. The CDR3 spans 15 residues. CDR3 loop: CASSSGLLPFYEQYF. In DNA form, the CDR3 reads TGTGCCAGCAGCTCGGGACTACTTCCCTTCTACGAGCAGTACTTC.

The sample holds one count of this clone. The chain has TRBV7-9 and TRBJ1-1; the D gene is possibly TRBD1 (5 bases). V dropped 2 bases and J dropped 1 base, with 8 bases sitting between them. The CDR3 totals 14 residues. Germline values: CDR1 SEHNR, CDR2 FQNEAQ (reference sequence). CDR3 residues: CASSLPTGNTEAFF. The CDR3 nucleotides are TGTGCCAGCAGCTTACCCACAGGGAACACTGAAGCTTTCTTT.

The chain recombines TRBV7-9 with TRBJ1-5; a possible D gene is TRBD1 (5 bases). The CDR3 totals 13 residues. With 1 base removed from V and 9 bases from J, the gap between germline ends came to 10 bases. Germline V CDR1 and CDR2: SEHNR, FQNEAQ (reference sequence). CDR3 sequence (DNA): TGTGCCAGCAGCTTAGTCGGGGGGGGGCCCCAGCATTTT. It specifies CASSLVGGGPQHF.

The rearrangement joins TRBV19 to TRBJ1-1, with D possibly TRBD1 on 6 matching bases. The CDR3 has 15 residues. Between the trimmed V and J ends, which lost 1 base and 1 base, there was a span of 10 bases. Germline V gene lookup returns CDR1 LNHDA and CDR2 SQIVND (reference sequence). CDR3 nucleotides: TGTGCCAGTAGTATAGGACAGGTCGCGAACACTGAAGCTTTCTTT. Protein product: CASSIGQVANTEAFF.

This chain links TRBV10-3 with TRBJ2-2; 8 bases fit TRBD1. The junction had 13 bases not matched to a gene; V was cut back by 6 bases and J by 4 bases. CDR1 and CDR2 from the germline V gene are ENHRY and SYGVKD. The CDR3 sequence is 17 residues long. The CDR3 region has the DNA TGTGCCATCAGCCCGGGACAGGCGACCACGGGCACCGGGGAGCTGTTTTTT. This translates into CAISPGQATTGTGELFF.

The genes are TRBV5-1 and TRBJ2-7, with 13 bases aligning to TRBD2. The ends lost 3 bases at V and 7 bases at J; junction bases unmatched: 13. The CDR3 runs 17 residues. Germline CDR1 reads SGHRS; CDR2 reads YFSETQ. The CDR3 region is CASSSGLAGESPVEQYF. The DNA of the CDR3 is TGCGCCAGCAGCTCCGGACTAGCGGGAGAGTCCCCCGTAGAGCAGTACTTC.

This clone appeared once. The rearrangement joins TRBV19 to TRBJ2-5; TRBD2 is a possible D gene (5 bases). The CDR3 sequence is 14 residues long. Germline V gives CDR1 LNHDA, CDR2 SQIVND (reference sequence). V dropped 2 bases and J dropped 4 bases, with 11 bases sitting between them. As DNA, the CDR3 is TGTGCCAGTAGTATAATAGGAGAGGGAGAGACCCAGTACTTC. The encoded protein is CASSIIGEGETQYF.

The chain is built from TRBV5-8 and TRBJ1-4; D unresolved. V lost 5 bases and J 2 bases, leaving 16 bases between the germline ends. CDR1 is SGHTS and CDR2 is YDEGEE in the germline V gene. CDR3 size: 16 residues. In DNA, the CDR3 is TGTGCCAGCAGGCGCGACTTAAGAGGTACTAATGAAAAACTGTTTTTT. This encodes CASRRDLRGTNEKLFF.

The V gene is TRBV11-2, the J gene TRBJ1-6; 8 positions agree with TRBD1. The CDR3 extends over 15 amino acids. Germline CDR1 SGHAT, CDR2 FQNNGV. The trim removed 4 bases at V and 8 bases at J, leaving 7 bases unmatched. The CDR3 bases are TGTGCCAGCAGCTCAGGGGAACAGGGGGATTCACCCCTCCACTTT. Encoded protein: CASSSGEQGDSPLHF. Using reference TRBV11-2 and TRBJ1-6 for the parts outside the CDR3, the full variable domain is EAGVAQSPRYKIIEKRQSVAFWCNPISGHATLYWYQQILGQGPKLLIQFQNNGVVDDSQLPKDRFSAERLKGVDSTLKIQPAKLEDSAVYLCASSSGEQGDSPLHFGNGTRLTVT.

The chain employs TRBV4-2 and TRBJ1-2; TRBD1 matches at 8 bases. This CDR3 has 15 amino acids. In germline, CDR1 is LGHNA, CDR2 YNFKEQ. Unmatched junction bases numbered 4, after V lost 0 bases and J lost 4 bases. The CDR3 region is CASSQDLTGVYGYTF. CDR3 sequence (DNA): TGTGCCAGCAGCCAAGACCTGACAGGGGTCTATGGCTACACCTTC.

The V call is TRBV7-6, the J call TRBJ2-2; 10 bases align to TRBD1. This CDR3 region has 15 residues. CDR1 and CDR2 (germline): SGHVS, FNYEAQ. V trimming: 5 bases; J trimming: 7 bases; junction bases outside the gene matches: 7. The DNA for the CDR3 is TGTGCCAGCAGCCCCGGGACAGGGGTTATCGGGGAGCTGTTTTTT. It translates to CASSPGTGVIGELFF.

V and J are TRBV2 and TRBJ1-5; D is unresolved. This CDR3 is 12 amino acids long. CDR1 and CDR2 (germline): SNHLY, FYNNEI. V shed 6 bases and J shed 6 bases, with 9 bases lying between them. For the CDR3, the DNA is TGTGCCAGCAGCTTTCTACGTCAGCCCCAGCATTTT. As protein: CASSFLRQPQHF.

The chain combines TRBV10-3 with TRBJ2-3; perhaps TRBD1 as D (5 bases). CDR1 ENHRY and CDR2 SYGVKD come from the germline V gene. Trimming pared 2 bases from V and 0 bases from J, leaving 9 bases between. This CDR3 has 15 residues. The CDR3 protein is CAISEGAASTDTQYF. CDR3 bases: TGTGCCATCAGTGAGGGGGCGGCAAGCACAGATACGCAGTATTTT.

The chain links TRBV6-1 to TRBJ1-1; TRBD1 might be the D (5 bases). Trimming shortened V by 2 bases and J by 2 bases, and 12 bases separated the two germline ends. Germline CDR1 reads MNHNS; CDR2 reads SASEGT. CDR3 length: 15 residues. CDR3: CASSEYPGGNTEAFF. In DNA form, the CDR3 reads TGTGCCAGCAGTGAATATCCGGGGGGAAACACTGAAGCTTTCTTT.

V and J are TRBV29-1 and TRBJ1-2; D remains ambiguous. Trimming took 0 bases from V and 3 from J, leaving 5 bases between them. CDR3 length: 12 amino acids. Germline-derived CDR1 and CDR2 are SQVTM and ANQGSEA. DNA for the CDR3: TGCAGCGTTGAAGACAGATACTATGGCTACACCTTC. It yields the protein CSVEDRYYGYTF.

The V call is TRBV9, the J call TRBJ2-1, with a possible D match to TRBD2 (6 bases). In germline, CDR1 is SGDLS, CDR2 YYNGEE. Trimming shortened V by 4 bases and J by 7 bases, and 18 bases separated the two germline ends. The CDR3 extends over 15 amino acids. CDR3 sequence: CASSLSVAGPNEQFF. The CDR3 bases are TGTGCCAGCAGCCTTAGTGTGGCGGGGCCGAATGAGCAGTTCTTC.

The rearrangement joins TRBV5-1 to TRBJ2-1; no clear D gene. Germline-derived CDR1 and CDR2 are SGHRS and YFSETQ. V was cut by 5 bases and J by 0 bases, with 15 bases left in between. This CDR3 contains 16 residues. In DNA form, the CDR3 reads TGCGCCAGCAGTCTTGACCCGTGGAGCTCCTACAATGAGCAGTTCTTC. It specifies CASSLDPWSSYNEQFF. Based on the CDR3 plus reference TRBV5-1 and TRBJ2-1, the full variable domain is KAGVTQTPRYLIKTRGQQVTLSCSPISGHRSVSWYQQTPGQGLQFLFEYFSETQRNKGNFPGRFSGRQFSNSRSEMNVSTLELGDSALYLCASSLDPWSSYNEQFFGPGTRLTVL.

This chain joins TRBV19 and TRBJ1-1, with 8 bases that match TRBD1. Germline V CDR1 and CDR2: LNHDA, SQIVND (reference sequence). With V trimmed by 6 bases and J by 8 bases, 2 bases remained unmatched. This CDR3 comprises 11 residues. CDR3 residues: CASRRQGEAFF. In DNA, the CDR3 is TGTGCCAGTAGAAGACAGGGGGAAGCTTTCTTT.

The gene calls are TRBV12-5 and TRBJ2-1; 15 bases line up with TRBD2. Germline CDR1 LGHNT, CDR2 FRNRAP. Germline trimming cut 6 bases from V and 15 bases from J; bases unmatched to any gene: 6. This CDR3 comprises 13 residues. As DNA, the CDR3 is TGTGCTAGTGGCCCGGGACTAGCGGGGGGACCGTTCTTC. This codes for CASGPGLAGGPFF.

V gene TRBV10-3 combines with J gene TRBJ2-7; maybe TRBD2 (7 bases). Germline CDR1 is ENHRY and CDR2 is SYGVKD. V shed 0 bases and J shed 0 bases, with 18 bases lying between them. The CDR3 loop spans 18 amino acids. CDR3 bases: TGTGCCATCAGTGAGTCAGGGGGAGGGCTGGCGAGCTCCTACGAGCAGTACTTC. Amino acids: CAISESGGGLASSYEQYF.

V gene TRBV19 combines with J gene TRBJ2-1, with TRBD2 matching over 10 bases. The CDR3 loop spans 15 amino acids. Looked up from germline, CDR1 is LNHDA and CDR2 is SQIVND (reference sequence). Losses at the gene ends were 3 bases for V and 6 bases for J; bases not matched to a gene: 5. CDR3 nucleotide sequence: TGTGCCAGTAGTATCGGGCTAGCGGGAGTCAATGAGCAGTTCTTC. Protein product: CASSIGLAGVNEQFF.